This TCR beta chain was sequenced for a study of cytomegalovirus exposure and HLA in healthy donors (dated 2017 in TCRdb). For the study in its entirety: According to an earlier analysis of 587 of the donors, 150 million to 200 million T cells yielded roughly 100 million unique TCR beta sequences and about 300 Gb of sequence data. Around 320 gigabases of sequencing data and tens of millions of unique TCR sequences were included in an early release covering around 650 HLA-typed donors. Of the 398 genotyped donors, approximately 82% fell in the genetic ancestry cluster associated with self-reported Caucasian donors. The study aimed to test whether cataloging public T cell receptors could reveal signatures of past pathogen exposure. The study used immunosequencing to profile the T cell repertoires of approximately 650 subjects and linked those repertoires to cytomegalovirus serostatus. Besides the first cohort of roughly 640 subjects, a separate validation cohort made up of over 95 different subjects was used. To predict cytomegalovirus infection status, the study combined high-throughput TCR immunosequencing, statistical association of individual TCRs with disease status, and machine learning. In a later analysis, previously published TCR beta repertoires from more than 500 donors were re-analyzed and high-resolution HLA genotyping was added so that TCR occurrence patterns could be studied. Rather than drawing on any new phenotypic data, the later analysis identified candidate immune exposures from TCR beta sequences and the way those sequences occurred across donors. An earlier analysis of 450 to 750 of the donors used high-throughput TCR beta sequencing to judge whether each TCR beta V gene segment behaved as functional or pseudogenic. Donor age, sex, ethnicity and CMV serostatus were compiled together with the repertoire data. Genome-wide SNP genotypes for about 60% of the 666 donors were used in a later genetic analysis, which treated that subset as a discovery cohort. All discovery cohort repertoires had been generated using a single sequencing platform. HLA typing included class I and class II loci at four-digit resolution. The number of donors typed differed by locus, with roughly 629-640 for A, B, C, DRB1 and DQB1, around 520 for DQA1, under 610 for DPA1, and approximately 470 for DPB1. Five DR-DQ haplotypes were treated as single units for association and clustering because of strong linkage in the cohort. Among approximately 370 genotyped donors of the cohort, an average of about 220,000 unique TCR beta nucleotide sequences was sequenced per donor, of which 15% to 20% were non-productive. Findings and caveats that apply to the study as a whole: Because HLA typing was missing for some donors at each locus, association tests included only the typed subset. According to the authors, the approach could potentially be generalized to other disease states and immunological phenotypes. Presence/absence analyses assumed roughly uniform sequencing depth across donors, an assumption that may not hold. In a later analysis, several top co-occurrence clusters were reported to appear linked to parvovirus B19, influenza, CMV and Epstein-Barr virus. Most TCR sequences were seen in very few donors, while some public TCRs were found in many individuals. Over 15 rarely observed V segments, including chromosome 9 orphons, were excluded from the earlier analysis of approximately 600 of the donors because counts were too low. The classifier was reported to diagnose cytomegalovirus status with high specificity and sensitivity in both the original and validation cohorts. An association between a missense DCLRE1C variant and V-gene and J-gene trimming of TCR beta chains was found in a later genetic analysis and replicated in an independent cohort. Broadly in line with IMGT annotations, most TCR beta V segments showed up in productive rearrangements about 87% or about 30% of the time in an earlier analysis of several hundred of the donors. In a later analysis, 16,951 TCR beta sequences were associated with specific HLA alleles at a false discovery rate of 0.05. In a later analysis, most CMV-associated TCR beta chains were found to appear HLA-restricted, with HLA associations seemingly driven largely by CMV exposure. The study listed 150 to 200 TCR beta chains as associated with cytomegalovirus. A cluster of highly shared sequence variants was judged likely to be a technical artifact of the sequencing pipeline. According to a later genetic analysis, donors in an Asian-associated ancestry cluster had fewer N-insertions in productive TCRs than the approximately 630-donor mean. Linkage disequilibrium might explain the correlated functional status among segregating V segments, but an unknown experimental factor could not be ruled out. In vitro tests confirmed that a few of the cytomegalovirus-associated TCR beta chains recognize cytomegalovirus antigens. A further reported finding was that TCR beta sequences accurately predicted the HLA-A and HLA-B alleles for most subjects in the first cohort. This cohort had only TCR beta chains sequenced, and the lack of alpha or paired-chain data limited which features could be detected. When HLA alleles, especially DR and DQ, strongly co-occurred, attributing TCR associations to individual alleles was difficult. For the cohort, immune exposure information was limited to CMV serostatus. The 87-base-pair reads could not distinguish some IMGT-functional V segments, including TRBV6-2 and TRBV6-3, so those segments were excluded. A later analysis found that HLA-associated TCR beta chains were more clonally expanded and had lower generation probabilities than equally common non-associated chains. A later analysis found that TCR association rates varied across HLA loci, with DRB1 alleles showing the most associated TCRs and HLA-C alleles the fewest.

The cohort consisted of 650 to 850 healthy bone marrow donors. All cohort members were sampled while nominally healthy, although unrecorded immune exposures were likely present. The donor tested CMV seronegative and was one of the 352 seronegative cohort members. Every donor gave a peripheral blood sample, and the peripheral blood mononuclear cells from that sample were used for TCR beta sequencing. Genomic DNA was extracted from the blood cell samples with the Qiagen DNeasy Blood Extraction Kit. As for this clone: It has no known antigen specificity. No base qualities exist here, and no much larger clone lies one base off it.

Including the terminal cysteine and phenylalanine, the CDR3 comprises 12 residues. Kept here is only the CDR3 DNA, which spans 36 bases and is read in frame from base 1. A distance of 6 bases separates the germline ends of V and J, which lose 3 bases and 4 bases respectively. Looking up the germline V gene (reference sequence) yields CDR1 MNHNY and CDR2 SVGAGI. Receptors were amplified or captured by the immunoSEQ multiplex PCR assay. A mixture of 60 forward primers for TCR Vbeta segments and 13 reverse primers for TCR Jbeta segments was used in the multiplex PCR. The CDR3 region of rearranged TCR beta genes was amplified from genomic DNA with a multiplex PCR assay. On the Illumina HiSeq System, the amplified TCR beta libraries were sequenced as 87-base-pair reads. Concerning the study's data processing: In a later analysis, tens of millions of unique TCR beta chains were counted across the 666 repertoires, and roughly 9.9 million of these chains were shared by at least two donors. Raw reads were error-corrected and collapsed into unique sequences by a nearest-neighbor algorithm in which closely related sequences were merged to remove PCR and sequencing errors. Alignment of CDR3 sequences to IMGT reference sequences was used to assign V, D and J gene segments. For a sequence to be retained, at least a six-nucleotide match to both a V gene segment and a J gene segment was required. A rearrangement counted as productive if the CDR3 had no stop codons and remained in frame with V and J, and every other rearrangement counted as non-productive. Following IMGT convention, CDR3 was defined as the stretch from the second conserved V-encoded cysteine to the conserved J-encoded phenylalanine. The earlier analysis of some 600 of the donors excluded sequences that lacked an unambiguous match to a single V gene segment. An earlier analysis of 450 to 650 of the donors called V segments functional above 56.7% productive rearrangements and segregating when the between-donor standard deviation exceeded 5%. A statistical classification framework was built for diagnosing cytomegalovirus status from the catalog of TCR beta chain sequences. In a later analysis, TCR nucleotide sequences were compared against IMGT/GENE-DB human TR gene sequences so that V and J genes could be assigned. In a later analysis, CDR3 sequences and most-parsimonious VDJ recombination scenarios were assigned using the TCRdist pipeline. In a later analysis, each TCR beta chain was defined by its CDR3 amino acid sequence together with its V-gene family, and reads lacking a unique V-gene family were excluded. As a way to deal with suspected cross-contamination and a sequencing artifact, a later analysis dropped 450 to 600 nucleotide sequences that were highly shared and had low generation probability. In a later analysis, a clonal expansion index was calculated for each public chain from normalized within-repertoire ranks of inferred template counts. In a later analysis, generation probabilities were computed with a VDJ recombination model fitted to out-of-frame rearrangements, and the resulting probabilities were checked against IGoR. In a later analysis, hypergeometric tests were used to score TCR-TCR, TCR-HLA and TCR-CMV co-occurrence, with a repertoire-size bias correction applied to TCR pairs. In a later analysis, false discovery rates were estimated by permuting HLA or CMV assignments 20 times. In a later analysis, co-occurring TCRs were grouped with DBSCAN, and TCRdist sequence similarity was added when clustering was performed within HLA-allele-positive subsets. For co-occurrence clustering, repertoires with fewer than 30,000 or more than 120,000 public chains were excluded, along with four to six repertoires with anomalous nucleotide sharing. TCRdb obtained this table from immuneACCESS and retained in-frame rearrangements with V and J assigned. These tables miss some clones; where compared with another copy, unresolved V genes account for less than half of the shortfall, and the remainder is unexplained. D and trimming were read from the DNA, whereas the V and J calls and clone size are those reported in that table. Counted in this sample were about 140,000 clones; around 79% of them appeared once. Over 3% of the sample goes to the ten largest clones.

This receptor was obtained from a female donor in good health and CMV-seronegative. The chain uses TRBV6-6 and TRBJ2-5; no confident D gene assignment can be made. The specimen sequenced was PBMCs. The sequenced DNA is TGTGCCAGCAGTTATGAGCGAGAGACCCAGTACTTC. Its product reads: CASSYERETQYF.